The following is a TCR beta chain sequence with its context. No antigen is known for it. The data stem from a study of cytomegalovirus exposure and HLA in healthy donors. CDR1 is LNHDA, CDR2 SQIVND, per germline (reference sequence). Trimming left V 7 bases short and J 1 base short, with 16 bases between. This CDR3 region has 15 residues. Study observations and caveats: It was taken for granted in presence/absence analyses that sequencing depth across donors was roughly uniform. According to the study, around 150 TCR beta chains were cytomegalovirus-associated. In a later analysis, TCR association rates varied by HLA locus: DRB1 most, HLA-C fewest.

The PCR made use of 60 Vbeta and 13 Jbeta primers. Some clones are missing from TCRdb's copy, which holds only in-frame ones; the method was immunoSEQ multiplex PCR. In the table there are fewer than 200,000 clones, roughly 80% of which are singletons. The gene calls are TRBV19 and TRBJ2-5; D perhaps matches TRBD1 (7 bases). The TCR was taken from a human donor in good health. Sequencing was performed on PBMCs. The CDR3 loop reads CASKEEGAIQETQYF. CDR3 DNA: TGTGCCAGTAAGGAGGAGGGGGCGATCCAAGAGACCCAGTACTTC.